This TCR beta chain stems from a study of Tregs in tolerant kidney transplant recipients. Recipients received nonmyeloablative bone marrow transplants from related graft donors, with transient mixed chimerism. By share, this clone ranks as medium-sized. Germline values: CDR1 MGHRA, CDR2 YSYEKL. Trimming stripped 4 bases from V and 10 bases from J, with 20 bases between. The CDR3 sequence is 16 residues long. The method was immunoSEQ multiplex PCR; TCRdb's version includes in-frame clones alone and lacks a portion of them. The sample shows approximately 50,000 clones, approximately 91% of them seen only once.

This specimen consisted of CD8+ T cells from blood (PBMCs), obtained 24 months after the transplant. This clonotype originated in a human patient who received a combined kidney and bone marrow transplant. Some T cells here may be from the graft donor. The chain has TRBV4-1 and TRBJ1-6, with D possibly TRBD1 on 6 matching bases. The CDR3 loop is CASSPGPGHHGSPLHF. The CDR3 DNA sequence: TGCGCCAGCAGCCCTGGTCCGGGACACCATGGATCACCCCTCCACTTT.